This T cell receptor (beta chain) is drawn from a study of control samples from healthy donors and cancer patients. The CDR3 has 13 amino acids. V lost 3 bases, J lost 0 bases, and 6 bases lay in between. Germline V CDR1 and CDR2: SGDLS, YYNGEE. Clones were read by immunoSEQ multiplex PCR, and TCRdb kept only the in-frame ones, dropping some. The sample lists about 110,000 clones; roughly 90% were seen once. The TCR originated in a woman aged 55 to 70 with lung cancer. V and J are TRBV9 and TRBJ1-1; D might be TRBD1 (5 bases). Material: PBMCs. Written as DNA, the CDR3 is TGTGCCAGCAGCGGACAGATGAACACTGAAGCTTTCTTT. Encoded protein: CASSGQMNTEAFF.